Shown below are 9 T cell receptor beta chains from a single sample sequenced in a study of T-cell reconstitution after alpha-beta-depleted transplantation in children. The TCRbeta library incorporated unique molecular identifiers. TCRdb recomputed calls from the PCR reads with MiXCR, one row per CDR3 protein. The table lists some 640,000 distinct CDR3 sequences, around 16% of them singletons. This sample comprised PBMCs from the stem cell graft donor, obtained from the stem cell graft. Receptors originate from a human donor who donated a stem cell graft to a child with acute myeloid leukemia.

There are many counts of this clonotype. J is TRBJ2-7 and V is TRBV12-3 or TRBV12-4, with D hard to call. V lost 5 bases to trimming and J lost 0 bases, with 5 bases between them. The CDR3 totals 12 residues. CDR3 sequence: CASSHASYEQYF. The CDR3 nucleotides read TGTGCCAGCAGTCATGCCTCCTACGAGCAGTACTTC.

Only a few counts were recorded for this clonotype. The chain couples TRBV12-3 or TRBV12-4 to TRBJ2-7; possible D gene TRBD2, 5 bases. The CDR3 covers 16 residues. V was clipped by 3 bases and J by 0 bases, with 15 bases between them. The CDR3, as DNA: TGTGCCAGCAGTTTCTCAAGGGTCGACTACTCCTACGAGCAGTACTTC. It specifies CASSFSRVDYSYEQYF.

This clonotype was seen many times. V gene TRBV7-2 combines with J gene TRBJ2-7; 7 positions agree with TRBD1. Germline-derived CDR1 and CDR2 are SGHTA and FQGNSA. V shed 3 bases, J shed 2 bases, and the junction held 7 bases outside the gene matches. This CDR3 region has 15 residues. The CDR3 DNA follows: TGTGCCAGCAGCTTTCGGGGAACAGGGGCCTACGAGCAGTACTTC. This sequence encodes CASSFRGTGAYEQYF.

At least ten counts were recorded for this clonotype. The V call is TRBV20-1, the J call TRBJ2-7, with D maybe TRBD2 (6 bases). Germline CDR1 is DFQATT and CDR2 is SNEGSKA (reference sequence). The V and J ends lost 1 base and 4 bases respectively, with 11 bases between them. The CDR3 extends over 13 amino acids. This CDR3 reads CSARAGGIYEQYF. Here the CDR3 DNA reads TGCAGTGCTAGAGCTGGGGGGATATACGAGCAGTACTTC.

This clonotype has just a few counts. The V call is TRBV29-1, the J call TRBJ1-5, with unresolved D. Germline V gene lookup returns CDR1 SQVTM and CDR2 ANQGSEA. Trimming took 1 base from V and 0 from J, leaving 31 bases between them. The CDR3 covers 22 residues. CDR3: CSVEGSRGPPGVAGLSNQPQHF. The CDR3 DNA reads TGCAGCGTTGAAGGGTCTAGAGGGCCACCTGGAGTTGCCGGTCTTAGCAATCAGCCCCAGCATTTT.

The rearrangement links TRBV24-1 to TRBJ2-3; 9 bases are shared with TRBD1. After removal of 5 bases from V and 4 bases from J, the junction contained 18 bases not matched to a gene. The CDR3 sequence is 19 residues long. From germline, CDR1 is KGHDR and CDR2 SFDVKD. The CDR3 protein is CATSVFQASDRGWSDTQYF. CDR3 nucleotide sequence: TGTGCCACCAGTGTTTTTCAGGCTTCGGACAGGGGCTGGTCAGATACGCAGTATTTT.

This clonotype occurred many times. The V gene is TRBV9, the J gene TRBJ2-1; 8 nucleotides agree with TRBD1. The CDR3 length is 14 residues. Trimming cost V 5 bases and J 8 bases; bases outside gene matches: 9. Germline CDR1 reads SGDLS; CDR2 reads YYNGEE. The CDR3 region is CASSAGTGTHEQFF. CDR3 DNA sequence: TGTGCCAGCAGTGCCGGGACAGGAACGCATGAGCAGTTCTTC. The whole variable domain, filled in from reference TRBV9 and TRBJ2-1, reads DSGVTQTPKHLITATGQRVTLRCSPRSGDLSVYWYQQSLDQGLQFLIQYYNGEERAKGNILERFSAQQFPDLHSELNLSSLELGDSALYFCASSAGTGTHEQFFGPGTRLTVL.

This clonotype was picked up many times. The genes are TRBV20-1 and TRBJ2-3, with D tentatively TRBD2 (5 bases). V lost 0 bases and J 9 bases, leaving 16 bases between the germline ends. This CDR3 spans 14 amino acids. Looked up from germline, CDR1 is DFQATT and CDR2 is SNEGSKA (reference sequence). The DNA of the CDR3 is TGCAGTGCTAGAGATCGCGGCTTCCCGGGGACGCAGTATTTT. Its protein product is CSARDRGFPGTQYF.

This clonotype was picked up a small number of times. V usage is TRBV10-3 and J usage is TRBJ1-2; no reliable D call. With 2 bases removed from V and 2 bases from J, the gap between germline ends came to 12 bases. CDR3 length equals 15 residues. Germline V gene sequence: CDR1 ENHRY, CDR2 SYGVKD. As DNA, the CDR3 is TGTGCCATCAGTGAGCCGAAGCAAACGAACTATGGCTACACCTTC. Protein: CAISEPKQTNYGYTF.